The subject of this entry is one T cell receptor (beta chain). As yet, its antigen is unknown. The record originates from a study of shared clonotypes between healthy human individuals. Broader study findings: Among four donors, about 5% of naive CD4 clonotypes were found in common. In this cohort, only blood was sampled, and tissue repertoires likely differ.

Some clones are missing from TCRdb's copy, which holds only in-frame ones; the method was immunoSEQ multiplex PCR. The repertoire consists of 550,000 to 850,000 clones, with roughly 72% occurring once and the leading ten covering under 2%. The length of the CDR3 is 13 residues. Germline V gene sequence: CDR1 MNHNS, CDR2 SASEGT. J lost 12 bases, V lost 7 bases, and 12 bases had no gene match. This chain joins TRBV6-1 and TRBJ1-1; TRBD1 agrees at 9 bases. The sample was memory CD4+ T cells sorted from blood. The subset denotes: CD45RA-negative fraction. The source of this sequence is a woman in her 30s in good health. The CDR3: CASKNTGGSVSFF. The CDR3 DNA follows: TGTGCCAGCAAAAACACAGGGGGCTCGGTCTCTTTCTTT.